This T cell receptor (beta chain) was observed in a study of T-cell reconstitution after alpha-beta-depleted transplantation in children. Unique molecular identifiers were built into the TCRbeta library. TCRdb redid the calling of the PCR reads with MiXCR, one entry per CDR3 protein. Among 200,000 or so distinct CDR3 sequences listed, 5% to 6.5% were seen once. Overall study results and limits: T-cell counts and diversity at one year post-transplant came mainly from newly produced T cells. Recipient T cells and thymic progenitors that survived gave rise to the high TCRbeta diversity observed at day 60 in some patients. The study reportedly traced alpha-beta T cells about two months after transplant to several hundred expanded graft clones.

Germline lookup yields CDR1 SGHTA and CDR2 FQGTGA. CDR3 length: 17 amino acids. Trimming removed 8 bases from V and 4 bases from J; junction bases left unmatched: 16. This clonotype was recorded at least ten times. Its matching antigen is unknown. Sequences were derived from PBMCs, sampled before TCRalphabeta/CD19-depleted stem cell transplant. The TCR sequence derives from a girl under three years old with combined immunodeficiency, due to receive a stem cell transplant. The rearrangement links TRBV7-3 to TRBJ2-3; 9 nucleotides line up with TRBD2. Written as DNA, the CDR3 is TGTGCCAGCGCCAACTCAGCCCTAGCGGGAAGTCCAGATACGCAGTATTTT. This translates into CASANSALAGSPDTQYF.